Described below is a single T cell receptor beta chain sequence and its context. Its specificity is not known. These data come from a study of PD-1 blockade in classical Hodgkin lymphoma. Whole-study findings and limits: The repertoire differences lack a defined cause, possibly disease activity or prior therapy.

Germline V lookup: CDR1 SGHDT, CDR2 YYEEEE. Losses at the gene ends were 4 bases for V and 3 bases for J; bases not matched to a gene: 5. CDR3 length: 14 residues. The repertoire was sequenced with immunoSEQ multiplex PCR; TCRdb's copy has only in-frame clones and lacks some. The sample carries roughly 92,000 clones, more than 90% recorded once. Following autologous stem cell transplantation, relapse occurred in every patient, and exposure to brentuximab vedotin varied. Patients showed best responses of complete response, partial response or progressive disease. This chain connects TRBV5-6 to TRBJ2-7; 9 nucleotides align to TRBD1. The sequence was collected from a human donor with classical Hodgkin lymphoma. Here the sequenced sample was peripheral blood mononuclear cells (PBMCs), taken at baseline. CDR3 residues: CASSPGTGLYEQYF. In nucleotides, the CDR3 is TGTGCCAGCAGCCCGGGGACAGGGCTCTACGAGCAGTACTTC.